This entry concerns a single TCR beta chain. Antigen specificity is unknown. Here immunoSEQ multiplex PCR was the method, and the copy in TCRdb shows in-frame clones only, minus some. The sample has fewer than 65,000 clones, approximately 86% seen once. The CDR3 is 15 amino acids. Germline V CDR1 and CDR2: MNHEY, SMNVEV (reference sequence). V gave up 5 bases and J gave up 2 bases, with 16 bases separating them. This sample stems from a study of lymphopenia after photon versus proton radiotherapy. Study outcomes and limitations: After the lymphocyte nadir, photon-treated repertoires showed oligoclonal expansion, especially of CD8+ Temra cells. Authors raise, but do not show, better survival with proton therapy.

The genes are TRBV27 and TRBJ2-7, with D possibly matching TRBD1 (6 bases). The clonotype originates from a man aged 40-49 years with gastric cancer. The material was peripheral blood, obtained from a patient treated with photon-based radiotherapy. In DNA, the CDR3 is TGTGCCAGCAGTCCCCGTCCACAGGGACCCTACGAGCAGTACTTC. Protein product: CASSPRPQGPYEQYF.